The rows below give T cell receptor beta chains drawn from one sample of a study of identical twins. TCRdb ran MiXCR on the 5' RACE reads and lists one entry per CDR3 protein. The sample holds some 730,000 distinct CDR3 sequences, around a sixth seen once. The sample was also linked to a second study, of T cells expressing NK-cell markers.

The specimen sequenced was PBMCs. Receptors were obtained from a woman aged 18 to 35 in good health. Both conserved end residues are part of each CDR3. D genes are given only for firm matches. Clone sizes are given selectively: once, few, many, or a class where the clone is expanded.

CDR3 protein | CDR3 DNA | clone size | CDR3 length | J gene | D gene | V gene
CASSQGTEDQPQHF | TGTGCCAGCAGCCAAGGGACAGAGGATCAGCCCCAGCATTTT | few | 14 | TRBJ1-5 | - | TRBV3-1
CASRRGQGSEKLFF | TGTGCCAGCAGACGGGGACAGGGGAGTGAAAAACTGTTTTTT | - | 14 | TRBJ1-4 | TRBD1 | TRBV2
CASSRDRGGKVPVFFGSYNEQFF | TGTGCCAGCAGCCGAGACAGGGGAGGGAAGGTTCCCGTTTTTTTTGGCTCCTACAATGAGCAGTTCTTC | - | 23 | TRBJ2-1 | - | TRBV7-3
CASRQTGELFF | TGTGCCAGCAGACAAACCGGGGAGCTGTTTTTT | few | 11 | TRBJ2-2 | - | TRBV6-5
CASSLDRVAGAVGYEQYF | TGTGCCAGCAGTTTAGACAGAGTAGCGGGAGCAGTGGGTTACGAGCAGTACTTC | - | 18 | TRBJ2-7 | TRBD2 | TRBV3-1
CASSQAESSYNEQFF | TGTGCCAGCTCGCAAGCGGAGAGCTCCTACAATGAGCAGTTCTTC | few | 15 | TRBJ2-1 | - | TRBV28
CASSFPVAGGRAGELFF | TGTGCCAGCAGTTTTCCAGTAGCGGGGGGCAGGGCCGGGGAGCTGTTTTTT | many | 17 | TRBJ2-2 | TRBD2 | TRBV6-5
CSVYPGPRREQFF | TGCAGCGTCTACCCCGGGCCGAGACGGGAGCAGTTCTTC | - | 13 | TRBJ2-1 | - | TRBV29-1
CASSLDNRRTDTQYF | TGTGCCAGCAGTTTAGATAACAGGAGGACAGATACGCAGTATTTT | few | 15 | TRBJ2-3 | - | TRBV12-3/TRBV12-4
CASSKTSGRIRGELFF | TGTGCCAGCAGCAAGACTAGCGGGAGGATTCGGGGGGAGCTGTTTTTT | few | 16 | TRBJ2-2 | TRBD2 | TRBV7-9
CASSPTSGGENEQFF | TGTGCCAGCAGCCCCACTAGCGGGGGGGAGAATGAGCAGTTCTTC | - | 15 | TRBJ2-1 | TRBD2 | TRBV7-9
CASSQPGRDYGYTF | TGTGCCAGCAGCCAACCAGGGAGAGACTATGGCTACACCTTC | few | 14 | TRBJ1-2 | - | TRBV14
CSARPRGRSYEQYF | TGCAGTGCTAGGCCGCGCGGGAGGTCCTACGAGCAGTACTTC | - | 14 | TRBJ2-7 | TRBD2 | TRBV20-1
CSAPGSGTDTQYF | TGCAGTGCTCCGGGGTCTGGCACAGATACGCAGTATTTT | - | 13 | TRBJ2-3 | - | TRBV20-1
CASSLSPGQGNIQYF | TGTGCCAGCAGCTTATCCCCGGGACAGGGAAACATTCAGTACTTC | - | 15 | TRBJ2-4 | TRBD1 | TRBV7-3
CASSPRGRGDYGYTF | TGTGCCAGCAGCCCGCGAGGCAGGGGGGACTATGGCTACACCTTC | once | 15 | TRBJ1-2 | TRBD1 | TRBV25-1
CASSYDGTAGGAKNIQYF | TGTGCCAGCAGTTACGACGGAACAGCAGGGGGAGCCAAAAACATTCAGTACTTC | few | 18 | TRBJ2-4 | TRBD1 | TRBV6-5
CASSLGAGVRLETQYF | TGCGCCAGCAGCTTGGGTGCAGGGGTGAGGCTAGAGACCCAGTACTTC | - | 16 | TRBJ2-5 | - | TRBV5-1
CSVEGTGAYNEQFF | TGCAGCGTTGAAGGGACAGGGGCCTACAATGAGCAGTTCTTC | many | 14 | TRBJ2-1 | TRBD1 | TRBV29-1
CASRGTGFYEQYF | TGTGCCAGCAGGGGGACGGGTTTCTACGAGCAGTACTTC | few | 13 | TRBJ2-7 | - | TRBV6-2/TRBV6-3
CAAGGPTLHF | TGTGCCGCGGGGGGCCCCACCCTCCACTTT | few | 10 | TRBJ1-6 | - | TRBV6-5
CASSLEGKNIQYF | TGTGCCAGCAGCTTAGAGGGCAAAAACATTCAGTACTTC | - | 13 | TRBJ2-4 | - | TRBV7-9
CSVWAGREAYRNEQFF | TGCAGCGTTTGGGCGGGACGGGAGGCCTATCGCAATGAGCAGTTCTTC | - | 16 | TRBJ2-1 | TRBD2 | TRBV29-1